This entry features one TCR beta chain sequence. Enrollees, about 18 to 100 years old, lived in 24 US areas. The study assigned cohorts using participant-reported clinical history. Recovered status in Cohort 3 required two negative PCRs, clearance, or symptom resolution. Generated by immunoSEQ multiplex PCR, the TCRdb table keeps only in-frame clones and is missing some. The data hold around 200,000 clones, with about nine tenths observed a single time. This sample was included in a study of blood T cell repertoires in COVID-19. Study as a whole: T cells, B-cell-depleted T cells, or PBMCs provided the cDNA or gDNA that served as material.

The V segment lost 5 bases and the J segment 2 bases; nucleotides outside the gene matches: 5. The CDR3 consists of 14 residues. CDR1 and CDR2 (germline): KGHDR, SFDVKD. This sequence was found in a woman aged 25 to 39 who had recovered from COVID-19. The sample taken for sequencing was PBMCs or T cells enriched from blood (not recorded which). The V call is TRBV24-1, the J call TRBJ2-7; 7 bases line up with TRBD1. CDR3 residues: CATSADRPPYEQYF. The CDR3 bases are TGTGCCACCAGTGCGGACAGGCCTCCCTACGAGCAGTACTTC.